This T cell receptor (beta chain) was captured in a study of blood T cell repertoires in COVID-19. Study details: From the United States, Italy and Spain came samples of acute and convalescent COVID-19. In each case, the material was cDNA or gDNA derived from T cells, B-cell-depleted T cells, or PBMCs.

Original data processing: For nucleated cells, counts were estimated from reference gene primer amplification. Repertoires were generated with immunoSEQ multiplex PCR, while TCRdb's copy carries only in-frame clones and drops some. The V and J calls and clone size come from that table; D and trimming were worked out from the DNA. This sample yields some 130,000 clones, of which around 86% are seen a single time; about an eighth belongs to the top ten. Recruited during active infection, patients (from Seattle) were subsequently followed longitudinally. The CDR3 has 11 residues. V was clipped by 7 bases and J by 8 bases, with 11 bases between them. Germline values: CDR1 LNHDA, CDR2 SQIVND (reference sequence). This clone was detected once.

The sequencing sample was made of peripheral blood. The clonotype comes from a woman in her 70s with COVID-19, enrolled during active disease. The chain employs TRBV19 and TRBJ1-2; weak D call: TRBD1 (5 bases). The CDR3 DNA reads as TGTGCCAGTAAGCTTGGGGCCGGCTACACCTTC. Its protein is CASKLGAGYTF.